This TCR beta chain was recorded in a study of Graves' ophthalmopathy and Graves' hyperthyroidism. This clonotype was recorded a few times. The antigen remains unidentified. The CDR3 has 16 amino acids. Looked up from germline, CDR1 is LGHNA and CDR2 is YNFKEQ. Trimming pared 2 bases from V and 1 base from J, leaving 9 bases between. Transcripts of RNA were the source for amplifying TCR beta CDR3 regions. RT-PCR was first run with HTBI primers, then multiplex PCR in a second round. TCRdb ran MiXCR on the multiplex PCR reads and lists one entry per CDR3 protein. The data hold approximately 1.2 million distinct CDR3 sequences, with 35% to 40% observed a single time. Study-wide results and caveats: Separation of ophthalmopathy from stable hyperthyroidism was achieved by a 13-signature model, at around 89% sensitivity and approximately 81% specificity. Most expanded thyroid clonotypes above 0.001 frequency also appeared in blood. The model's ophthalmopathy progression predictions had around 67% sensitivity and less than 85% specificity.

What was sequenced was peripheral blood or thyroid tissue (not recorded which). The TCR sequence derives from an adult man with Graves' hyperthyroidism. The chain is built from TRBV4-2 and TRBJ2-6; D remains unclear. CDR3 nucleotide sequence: TGTGCCAGCAGCCAACCGATCGGGTCTGGGGCCAACGTCCTGACTTTC. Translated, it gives CASSQPIGSGANVLTF.